The 2 T cell receptor beta chains below come from one sample, sequenced in a study of beta chain features in type 1 diabetes (dated by TCRdb to about 2018). No antigen has been identified for these receptors. Results and caveats for the whole study, not just this receptor: A moderate but significant shortening of TCRB CDR3 length was observed in type 1 diabetes patients in all four CD4+ subsets.

The receptor library was made with the immunoSEQ multiplex PCR assay. All of the isolated RNA was reverse transcribed with the High Capacity cDNA Reverse Transcription Kit, so expressed TCRB transcripts were sequenced. Imported from immuneACCESS, the table was reduced by TCRdb to in-frame sequences with V and J called. These copies leave out some clones; in studies compared against another copy, an unresolved V gene accounts for under half, and the cause of the remainder is not known. The sample table lists 680,000 or so clones, 13% of them with a count of one. The top ten clonotypes cover 0.022% of the sample. The source material was naive CD4+ T cells from blood. This specimen's cell subset or site label, interpreted: true naive CD4+ T cells. The receptors derive from a man aged 18-30 years with type 1 diabetes.

The V gene is TRBV10-3, the J gene TRBJ1-5; D is undetermined. Trimming stripped 3 bases from V and 6 bases from J, with 12 bases between. The CDR3 is 14 residues long. Germline CDR1 ENHRY, CDR2 SYGVKD. As DNA, the CDR3 is TGTGCCATCAGTGAAGACCAAGTAGGTCAGCCCCAGCATTTT. Its protein product is CAISEDQVGQPQHF.

This clone has just a few counts. The rearrangement uses TRBV15 and TRBJ2-3; 13 positions match TRBD2. The V gene end was trimmed by 7 bases and the J gene end by 1 base; junction bases not matched to a gene: 2. CDR3 size: 15 residues. Germline CDR1 is LNHNV and CDR2 is YYDKDF (reference sequence). CDR3 sequence: CATNGLAGGTDTQYF. CDR3 DNA sequence: TGTGCCACCAACGGACTAGCGGGGGGCACAGATACGCAGTATTTT.